This T cell receptor beta chain derives from a study of post-analysis software for immune sequencing data. The study's findings and limits: Patients carried a handful of TRBV segments more frequently than controls did, and TRBV5-6, TRBV5-1 and TRBV20-1 were among them.

Libraries were made from TCR beta cDNA, and they carried unique molecular identifiers. TCRdb independently ran MiXCR on the PCR reads; one entry per CDR3 protein. In the table there are about 560,000 distinct CDR3 sequences, roughly 45% of which are singletons. As for this clonotype: Antigen unknown.

The ends lost 7 bases at V and 3 bases at J; junction bases unmatched: 8. The CDR3 loop spans 14 amino acids. The sequence was collected from a girl between 10 and 17 years old with multiple sclerosis. The material sequenced was blood. V is TRBV12-3 or TRBV12-4 and J is TRBJ2-7, with TRBD2 matching 8 bases. CDR3 region: CASTEAGASYEQYF. Here the CDR3 DNA reads TGTGCCAGCACCGAAGCGGGAGCTAGCTACGAGCAGTACTTC.